The T cell receptor beta chain under discussion was sequenced for a study of shared clonotypes between healthy human individuals. Repertoires were generated with immunoSEQ multiplex PCR, while TCRdb's copy carries only in-frame clones and drops some. The sample records millions of clones, roughly 94% being singletons. This CDR3 region has 14 residues. V lost 8 bases and J lost 7; bases outside the gene matches: 7. Germline CDR1 MNHNS, CDR2 SASEGT. The chain uses TRBV6-1 and TRBJ1-6; 8 bases are shared with TRBD1. The source material was naive CD4+ T cells sorted from blood. Subset given: CD45RA+ positively selected. The sequence was collected from a man between 18 and 29 years old in good health. The CDR3 bases are TGTGCCAGCGGAGGACAGGGACTGAATTCACCCCTCCACTTT. Translating gives CASGGQGLNSPLHF.